The following is a TCR beta chain sequence with its context. Its antigen is currently unknown. This sample was included in a study of identical twins. Study results and limitations: Models, which agreed with sharing between unrelated individuals, nonetheless underestimated the out-of-frame TCR alpha sharing seen in monozygotic twins.

Germline assignment: CDR1 SQVTM and CDR2 ANQGSEA. The V end was cut by 4 bases, the J end by 1 base, with 14 bases between. CDR3 length: 15 residues. Unique molecular identifiers were in the cDNA, with template-switch universal primer binding. TCRdb reprocessed the 5' RACE reads with MiXCR, giving one entry per CDR3 protein. The sample lists under 250,000 distinct CDR3 sequences, 6% to 8.5% occurring once. A further study also used this sample, focusing on yellow fever vaccine responses in identical twins.

The receptor's source is a woman in her late teens or twenties in good health. This chain uses TRBV29-1 with TRBJ2-4; unclear D gene. Sequencing was done on a sample of CD8+ T cells sorted from blood. CDR3 residues: CSVASVDLAKNIQYF. The CDR3 DNA reads as TGCAGCGTTGCATCCGTTGATCTGGCCAAAAACATTCAGTACTTC.